This T cell receptor beta chain was recorded in a study of CD8+ T cells in alopecia areata. In the case of this clone: The antigen is unknown.

Once RNA had been extracted, it was reverse transcribed into cDNA to act as the sequencing template. The protocol was immunoSEQ multiplex PCR, while the TCRdb copy is restricted to in-frame clones and leaves out a portion. The sample holds some 150,000 clones; approximately 90% are singletons and the top ten take under 15%. Study results and limitations: Scalp and blood samples kept many expanded lesional clones throughout tofacitinib. Tofacitinib delivered significant drops in scalp clonality and in expanded CD8+ clones among the top 100. Normal scalp had lower clonality than lesional scalp, with alopecia totalis/universalis lesions showing this most strongly. The study found TCR sharing across patients less clear than in mice, possibly for HLA reasons.

Germline loops: CDR1 MGHRA, CDR2 YSYEKL. The V gene lost 5 bases and the J gene lost 0 bases, with 6 bases spanning the gap. The CDR3 runs 13 residues. Documented treatment: oral pan-JAK inhibitor, 5-10 mg twice daily. The receptor was isolated from a human donor with alopecia areata. The sequenced sample was CD8+ T cells sorted from blood, obtained at week 4, from a patient treated with tofacitinib. The chain joins TRBV4-1 to TRBJ2-3; tentatively, D is TRBD2 (5 bases). The DNA of the CDR3 is TGCGCCAGCAGCGGAGGTAGCACAGATACGCAGTATTTT. It translates to CASSGGSTDTQYF.